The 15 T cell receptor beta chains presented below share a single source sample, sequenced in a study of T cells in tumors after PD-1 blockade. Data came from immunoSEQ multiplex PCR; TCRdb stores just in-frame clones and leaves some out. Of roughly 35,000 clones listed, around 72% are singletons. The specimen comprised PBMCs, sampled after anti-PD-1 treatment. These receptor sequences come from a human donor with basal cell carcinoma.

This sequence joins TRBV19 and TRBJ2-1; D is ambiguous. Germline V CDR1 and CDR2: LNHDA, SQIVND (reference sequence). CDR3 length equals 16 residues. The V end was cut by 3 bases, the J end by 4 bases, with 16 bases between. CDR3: CASSMGPHIGYNEQFF. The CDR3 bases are TGTGCCAGTAGTATGGGTCCTCACATCGGGTACAATGAGCAGTTCTTC.

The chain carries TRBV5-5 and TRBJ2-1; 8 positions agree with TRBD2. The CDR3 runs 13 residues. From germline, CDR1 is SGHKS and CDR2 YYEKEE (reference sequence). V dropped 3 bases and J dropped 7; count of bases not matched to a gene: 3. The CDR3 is CASSSGTRNEQFF. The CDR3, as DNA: TGTGCCAGCAGCTCCGGGACTAGGAATGAGCAGTTCTTC.

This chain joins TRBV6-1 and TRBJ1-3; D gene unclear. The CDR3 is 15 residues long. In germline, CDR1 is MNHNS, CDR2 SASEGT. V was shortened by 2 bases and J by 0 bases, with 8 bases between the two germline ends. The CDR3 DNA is TGTGCCAGCAGTGAATTCTTCCTCTCTGGAAACACCATATATTTT. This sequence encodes CASSEFFLSGNTIYF.

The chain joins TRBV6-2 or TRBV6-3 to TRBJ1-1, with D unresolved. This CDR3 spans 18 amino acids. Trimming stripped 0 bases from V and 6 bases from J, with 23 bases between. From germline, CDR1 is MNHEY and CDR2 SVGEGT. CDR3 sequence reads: CASSYSRWAPSTVSEAFF. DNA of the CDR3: TGTGCCAGCAGTTACTCGAGGTGGGCACCTTCAACAGTTTCTGAAGCTTTCTTT.

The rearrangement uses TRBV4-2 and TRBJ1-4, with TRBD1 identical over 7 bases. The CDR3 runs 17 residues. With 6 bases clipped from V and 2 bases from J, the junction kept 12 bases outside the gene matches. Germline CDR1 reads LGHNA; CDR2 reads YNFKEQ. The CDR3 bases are TGTGCCAGCAGATATTCCGGGACAGCAAATACTAATGAAAAACTGTTTTTT. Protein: CASRYSGTANTNEKLFF.

This CDR3 is CASSFDTGGNQPQHF. The DNA for the CDR3 is TGTGCCAGCAGCTTCGACACAGGGGGTAATCAGCCCCAGCATTTT. The chain couples TRBV7-2 to TRBJ1-5, with 8 bases identical to TRBD1. This CDR3 spans 15 amino acids. Germline trimming cut 3 bases from V and 4 bases from J; bases unmatched to any gene: 5. Germline values: CDR1 SGHTA, CDR2 FQGNSA.

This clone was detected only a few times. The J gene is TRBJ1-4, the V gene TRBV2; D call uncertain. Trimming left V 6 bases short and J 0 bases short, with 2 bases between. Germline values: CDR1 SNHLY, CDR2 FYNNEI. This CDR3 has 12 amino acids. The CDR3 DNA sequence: TGTGCCAGCAGGACAACTAATGAAAAACTGTTTTTT. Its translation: CASRTTNEKLFF.

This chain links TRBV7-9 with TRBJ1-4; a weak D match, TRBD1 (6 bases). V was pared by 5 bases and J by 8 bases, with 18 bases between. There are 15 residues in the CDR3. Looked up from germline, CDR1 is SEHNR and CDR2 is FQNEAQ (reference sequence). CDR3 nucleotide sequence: TGTGCCAGCAGCACGGGGGCAAGGGGGAGGGAAAAACTGTTTTTT. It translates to CASSTGARGREKLFF.

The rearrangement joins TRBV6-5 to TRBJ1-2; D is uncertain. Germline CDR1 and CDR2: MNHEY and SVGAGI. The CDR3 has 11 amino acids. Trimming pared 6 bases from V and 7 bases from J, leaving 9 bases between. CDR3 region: CASRQNGGYTF. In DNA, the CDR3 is TGTGCCAGCAGACAGAATGGTGGCTACACCTTC.

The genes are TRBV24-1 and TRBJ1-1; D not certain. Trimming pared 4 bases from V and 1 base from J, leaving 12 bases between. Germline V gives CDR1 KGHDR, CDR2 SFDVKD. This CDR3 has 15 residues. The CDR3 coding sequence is TGTGCCACCAGTGAAGGCGATGGGAGGAACACTGAAGCTTTCTTT. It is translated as CATSEGDGRNTEAFF.

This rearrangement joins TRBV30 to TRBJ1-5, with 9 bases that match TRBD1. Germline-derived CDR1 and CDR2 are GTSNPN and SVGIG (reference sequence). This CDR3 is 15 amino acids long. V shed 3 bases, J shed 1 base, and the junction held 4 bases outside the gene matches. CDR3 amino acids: CAWSLDRGSNQPQHF. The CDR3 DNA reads TGTGCCTGGAGCCTGGACAGGGGAAGCAATCAGCCCCAGCATTTT.

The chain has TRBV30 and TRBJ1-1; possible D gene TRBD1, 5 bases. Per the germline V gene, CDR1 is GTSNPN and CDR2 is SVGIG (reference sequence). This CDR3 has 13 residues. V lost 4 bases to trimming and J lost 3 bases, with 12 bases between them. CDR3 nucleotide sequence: TGTGCCTGGAACAGACAGAGGGACACTGAAGCTTTCTTT. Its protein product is CAWNRQRDTEAFF.

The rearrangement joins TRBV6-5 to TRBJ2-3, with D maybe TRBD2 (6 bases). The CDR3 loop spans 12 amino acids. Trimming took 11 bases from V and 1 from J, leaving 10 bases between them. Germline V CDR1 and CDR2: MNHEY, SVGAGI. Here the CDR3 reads CAGERGTDTQYF. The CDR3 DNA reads TGTGCCGGGGAGCGGGGCACAGATACGCAGTATTTT.

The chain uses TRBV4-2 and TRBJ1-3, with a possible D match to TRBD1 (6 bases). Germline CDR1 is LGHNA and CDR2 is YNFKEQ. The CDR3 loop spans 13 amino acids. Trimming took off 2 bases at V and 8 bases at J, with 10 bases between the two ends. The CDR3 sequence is CASSQTDSYTIYF. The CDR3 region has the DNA TGTGCCAGCAGCCAAACGGACAGTTACACCATATATTTT.

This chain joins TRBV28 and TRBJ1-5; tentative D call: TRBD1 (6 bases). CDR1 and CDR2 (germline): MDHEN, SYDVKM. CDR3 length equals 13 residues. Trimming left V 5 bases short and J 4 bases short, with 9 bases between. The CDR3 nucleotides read TGTGCCAGCAGTCGTACAGGGAATCAGCCCCAGCATTTT. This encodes CASSRTGNQPQHF.